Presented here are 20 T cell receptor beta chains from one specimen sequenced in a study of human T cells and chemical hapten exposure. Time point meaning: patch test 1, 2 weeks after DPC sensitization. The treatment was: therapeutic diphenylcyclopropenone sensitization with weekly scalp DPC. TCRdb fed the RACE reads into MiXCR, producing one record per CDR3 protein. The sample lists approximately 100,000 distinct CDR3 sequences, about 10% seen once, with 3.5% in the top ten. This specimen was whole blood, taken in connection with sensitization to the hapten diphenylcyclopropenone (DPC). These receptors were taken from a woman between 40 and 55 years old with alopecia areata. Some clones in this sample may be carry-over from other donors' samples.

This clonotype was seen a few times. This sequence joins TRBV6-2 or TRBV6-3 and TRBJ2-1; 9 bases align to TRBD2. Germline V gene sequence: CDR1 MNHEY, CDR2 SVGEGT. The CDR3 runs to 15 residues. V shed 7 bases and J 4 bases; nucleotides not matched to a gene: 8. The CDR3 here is CASTLAGVHYNEQFF. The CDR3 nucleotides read TGTGCCAGCACCTTAGCGGGGGTTCATTACAATGAGCAGTTCTTC.

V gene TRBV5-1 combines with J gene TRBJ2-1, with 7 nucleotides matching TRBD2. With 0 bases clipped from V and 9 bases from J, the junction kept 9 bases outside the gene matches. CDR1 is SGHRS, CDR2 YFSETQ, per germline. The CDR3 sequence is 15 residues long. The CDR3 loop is CASSLDGEGYTEQFF. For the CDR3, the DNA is TGCGCCAGCAGCTTGGACGGGGAGGGGTATACTGAGCAGTTCTTC.

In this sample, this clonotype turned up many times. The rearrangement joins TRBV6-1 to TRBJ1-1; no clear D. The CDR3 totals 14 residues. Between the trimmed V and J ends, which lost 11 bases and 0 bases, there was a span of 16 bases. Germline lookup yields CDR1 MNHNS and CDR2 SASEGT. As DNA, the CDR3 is TGTGCCCTTGCTAAGGGAGACATGAACACTGAAGCTTTCTTT. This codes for CALAKGDMNTEAFF.

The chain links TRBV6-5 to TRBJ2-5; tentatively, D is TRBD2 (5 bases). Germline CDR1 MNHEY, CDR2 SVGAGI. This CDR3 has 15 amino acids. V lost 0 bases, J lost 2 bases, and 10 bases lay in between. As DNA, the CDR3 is TGTGCCAGCAGTTACTCGATGGAGGATCAAGAGACCCAGTACTTC. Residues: CASSYSMEDQETQYF.

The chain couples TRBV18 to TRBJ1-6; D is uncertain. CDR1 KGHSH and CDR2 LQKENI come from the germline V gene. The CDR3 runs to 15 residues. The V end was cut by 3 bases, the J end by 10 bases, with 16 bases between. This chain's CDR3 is CASSPFEVDRSPLHF. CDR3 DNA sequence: TGTGCCAGCTCACCGTTTGAGGTGGATAGATCACCCCTCCACTTT.

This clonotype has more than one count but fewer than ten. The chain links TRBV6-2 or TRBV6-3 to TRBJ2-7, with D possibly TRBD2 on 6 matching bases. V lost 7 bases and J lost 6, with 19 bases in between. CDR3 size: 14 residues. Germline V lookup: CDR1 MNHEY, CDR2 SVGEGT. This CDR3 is CASTMGLPPGEQYF. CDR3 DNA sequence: TGTGCCAGCACCATGGGACTTCCGCCTGGCGAGCAGTACTTC.

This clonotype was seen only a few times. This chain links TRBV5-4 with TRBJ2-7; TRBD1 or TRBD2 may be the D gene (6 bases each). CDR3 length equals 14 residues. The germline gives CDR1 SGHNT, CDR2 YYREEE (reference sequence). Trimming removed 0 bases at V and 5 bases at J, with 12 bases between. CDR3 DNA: TGTGCCAGCAGCTTGGTCGGGGGCCCCCACGAGCAGTACTTC. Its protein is CASSLVGGPHEQYF.

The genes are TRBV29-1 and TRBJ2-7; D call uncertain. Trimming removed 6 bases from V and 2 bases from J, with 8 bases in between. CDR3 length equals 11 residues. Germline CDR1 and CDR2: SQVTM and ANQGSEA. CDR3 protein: CSVGWAYEQYF. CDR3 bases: TGCAGCGTGGGCTGGGCCTACGAGCAGTACTTC.

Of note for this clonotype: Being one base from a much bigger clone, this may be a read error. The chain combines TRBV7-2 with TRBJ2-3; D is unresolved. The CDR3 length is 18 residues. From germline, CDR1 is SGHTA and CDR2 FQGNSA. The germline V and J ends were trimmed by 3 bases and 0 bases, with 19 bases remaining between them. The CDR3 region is CASSFGPWVTSSTDTQYF. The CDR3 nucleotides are TGTGCCAGCAGCTTTGGCCCTTGGGTAACCTCTAGCACAGATACGCAGTATTTT.

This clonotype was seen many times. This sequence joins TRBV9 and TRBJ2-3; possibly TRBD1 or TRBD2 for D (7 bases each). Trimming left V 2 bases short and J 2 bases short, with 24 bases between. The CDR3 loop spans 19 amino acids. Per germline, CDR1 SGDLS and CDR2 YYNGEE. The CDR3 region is CASSVRGGASRGHTDTQYF. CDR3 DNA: TGTGCCAGCAGCGTCAGGGGGGGAGCTTCGAGGGGTCACACAGATACGCAGTATTTT.

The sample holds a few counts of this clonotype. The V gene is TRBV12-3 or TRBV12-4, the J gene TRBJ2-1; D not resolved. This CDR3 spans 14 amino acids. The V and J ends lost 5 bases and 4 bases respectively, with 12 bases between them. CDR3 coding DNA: TGTGCCAGCAGTCCATTTACTCTGTACAATGAGCAGTTCTTC. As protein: CASSPFTLYNEQFF.

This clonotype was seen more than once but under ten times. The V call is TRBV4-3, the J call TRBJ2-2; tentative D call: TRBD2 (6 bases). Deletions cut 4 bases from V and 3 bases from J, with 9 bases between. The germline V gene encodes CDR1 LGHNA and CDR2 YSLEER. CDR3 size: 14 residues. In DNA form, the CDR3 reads TGCGCCAGCAGCCCCGGAGGGCACACCGGGGAGCTGTTTTTT. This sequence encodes CASSPGGHTGELFF.

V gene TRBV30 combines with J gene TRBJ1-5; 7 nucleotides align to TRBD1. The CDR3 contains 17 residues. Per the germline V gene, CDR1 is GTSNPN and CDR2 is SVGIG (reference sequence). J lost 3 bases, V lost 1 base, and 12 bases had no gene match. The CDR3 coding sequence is TGTGCCTGGAGTGAGCCCCCCCAGGGGGTGATCAATCAGCCCCAGCATTTT. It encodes CAWSEPPQGVINQPQHF.

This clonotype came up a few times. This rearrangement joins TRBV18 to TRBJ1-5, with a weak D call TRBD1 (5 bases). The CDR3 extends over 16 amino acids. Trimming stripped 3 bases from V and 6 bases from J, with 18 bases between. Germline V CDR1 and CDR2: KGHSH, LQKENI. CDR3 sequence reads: CASSPDLAGRGQPQHF. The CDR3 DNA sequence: TGTGCCAGCTCACCCGACCTGGCAGGGAGGGGTCAGCCCCAGCATTTT.

The CDR3 nucleotides read TGTGCCAGCACCGGCGGGGGCTACACTGAAGCTTTCTTT. Translated, it gives CASTGGGYTEAFF. The chain carries TRBV14 and TRBJ1-1, with TRBD1 as a possible D gene (6 bases). CDR1 and CDR2 from the germline V gene are SGHDN and FVKESK. This CDR3 has 13 residues. V dropped 7 bases and J dropped 3 bases, with 12 bases sitting between them.

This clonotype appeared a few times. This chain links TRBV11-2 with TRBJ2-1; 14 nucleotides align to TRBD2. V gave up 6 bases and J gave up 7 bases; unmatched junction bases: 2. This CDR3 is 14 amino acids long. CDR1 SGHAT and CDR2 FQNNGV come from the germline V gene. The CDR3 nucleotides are TGTGCCAGCAGGGGGACTAGCGGGAGAAATGAGCAGTTCTTC. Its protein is CASRGTSGRNEQFF.

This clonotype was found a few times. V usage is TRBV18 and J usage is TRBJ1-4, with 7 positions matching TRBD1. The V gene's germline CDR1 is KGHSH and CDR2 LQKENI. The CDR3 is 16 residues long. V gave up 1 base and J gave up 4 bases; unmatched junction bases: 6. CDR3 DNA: TGTGCCAGCTCACCACTGACAGGGAGTCTTAATGAAAAACTGTTTTTT. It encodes CASSPLTGSLNEKLFF.

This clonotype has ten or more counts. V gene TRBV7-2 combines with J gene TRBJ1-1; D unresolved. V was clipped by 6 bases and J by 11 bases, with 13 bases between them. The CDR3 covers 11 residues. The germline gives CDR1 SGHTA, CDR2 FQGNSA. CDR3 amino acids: CASRSGRGAFF. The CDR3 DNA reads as TGTGCCAGCAGGTCCGGGCGCGGGGCTTTCTTT.

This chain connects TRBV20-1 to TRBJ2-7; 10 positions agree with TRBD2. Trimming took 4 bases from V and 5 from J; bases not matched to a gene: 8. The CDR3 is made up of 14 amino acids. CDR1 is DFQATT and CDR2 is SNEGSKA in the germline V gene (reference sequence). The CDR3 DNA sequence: TGCAGTGCTAAATCTAGCGGGAGTTTCCACGAGCAGTACTTC. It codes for CSAKSSGSFHEQYF.

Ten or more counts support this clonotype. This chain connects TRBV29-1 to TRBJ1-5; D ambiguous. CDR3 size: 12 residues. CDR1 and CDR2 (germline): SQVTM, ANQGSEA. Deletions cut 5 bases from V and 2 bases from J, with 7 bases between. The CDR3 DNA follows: TGCAGCGTTTCCGACGGCAATCAGCCCCAGCATTTT. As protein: CSVSDGNQPQHF.